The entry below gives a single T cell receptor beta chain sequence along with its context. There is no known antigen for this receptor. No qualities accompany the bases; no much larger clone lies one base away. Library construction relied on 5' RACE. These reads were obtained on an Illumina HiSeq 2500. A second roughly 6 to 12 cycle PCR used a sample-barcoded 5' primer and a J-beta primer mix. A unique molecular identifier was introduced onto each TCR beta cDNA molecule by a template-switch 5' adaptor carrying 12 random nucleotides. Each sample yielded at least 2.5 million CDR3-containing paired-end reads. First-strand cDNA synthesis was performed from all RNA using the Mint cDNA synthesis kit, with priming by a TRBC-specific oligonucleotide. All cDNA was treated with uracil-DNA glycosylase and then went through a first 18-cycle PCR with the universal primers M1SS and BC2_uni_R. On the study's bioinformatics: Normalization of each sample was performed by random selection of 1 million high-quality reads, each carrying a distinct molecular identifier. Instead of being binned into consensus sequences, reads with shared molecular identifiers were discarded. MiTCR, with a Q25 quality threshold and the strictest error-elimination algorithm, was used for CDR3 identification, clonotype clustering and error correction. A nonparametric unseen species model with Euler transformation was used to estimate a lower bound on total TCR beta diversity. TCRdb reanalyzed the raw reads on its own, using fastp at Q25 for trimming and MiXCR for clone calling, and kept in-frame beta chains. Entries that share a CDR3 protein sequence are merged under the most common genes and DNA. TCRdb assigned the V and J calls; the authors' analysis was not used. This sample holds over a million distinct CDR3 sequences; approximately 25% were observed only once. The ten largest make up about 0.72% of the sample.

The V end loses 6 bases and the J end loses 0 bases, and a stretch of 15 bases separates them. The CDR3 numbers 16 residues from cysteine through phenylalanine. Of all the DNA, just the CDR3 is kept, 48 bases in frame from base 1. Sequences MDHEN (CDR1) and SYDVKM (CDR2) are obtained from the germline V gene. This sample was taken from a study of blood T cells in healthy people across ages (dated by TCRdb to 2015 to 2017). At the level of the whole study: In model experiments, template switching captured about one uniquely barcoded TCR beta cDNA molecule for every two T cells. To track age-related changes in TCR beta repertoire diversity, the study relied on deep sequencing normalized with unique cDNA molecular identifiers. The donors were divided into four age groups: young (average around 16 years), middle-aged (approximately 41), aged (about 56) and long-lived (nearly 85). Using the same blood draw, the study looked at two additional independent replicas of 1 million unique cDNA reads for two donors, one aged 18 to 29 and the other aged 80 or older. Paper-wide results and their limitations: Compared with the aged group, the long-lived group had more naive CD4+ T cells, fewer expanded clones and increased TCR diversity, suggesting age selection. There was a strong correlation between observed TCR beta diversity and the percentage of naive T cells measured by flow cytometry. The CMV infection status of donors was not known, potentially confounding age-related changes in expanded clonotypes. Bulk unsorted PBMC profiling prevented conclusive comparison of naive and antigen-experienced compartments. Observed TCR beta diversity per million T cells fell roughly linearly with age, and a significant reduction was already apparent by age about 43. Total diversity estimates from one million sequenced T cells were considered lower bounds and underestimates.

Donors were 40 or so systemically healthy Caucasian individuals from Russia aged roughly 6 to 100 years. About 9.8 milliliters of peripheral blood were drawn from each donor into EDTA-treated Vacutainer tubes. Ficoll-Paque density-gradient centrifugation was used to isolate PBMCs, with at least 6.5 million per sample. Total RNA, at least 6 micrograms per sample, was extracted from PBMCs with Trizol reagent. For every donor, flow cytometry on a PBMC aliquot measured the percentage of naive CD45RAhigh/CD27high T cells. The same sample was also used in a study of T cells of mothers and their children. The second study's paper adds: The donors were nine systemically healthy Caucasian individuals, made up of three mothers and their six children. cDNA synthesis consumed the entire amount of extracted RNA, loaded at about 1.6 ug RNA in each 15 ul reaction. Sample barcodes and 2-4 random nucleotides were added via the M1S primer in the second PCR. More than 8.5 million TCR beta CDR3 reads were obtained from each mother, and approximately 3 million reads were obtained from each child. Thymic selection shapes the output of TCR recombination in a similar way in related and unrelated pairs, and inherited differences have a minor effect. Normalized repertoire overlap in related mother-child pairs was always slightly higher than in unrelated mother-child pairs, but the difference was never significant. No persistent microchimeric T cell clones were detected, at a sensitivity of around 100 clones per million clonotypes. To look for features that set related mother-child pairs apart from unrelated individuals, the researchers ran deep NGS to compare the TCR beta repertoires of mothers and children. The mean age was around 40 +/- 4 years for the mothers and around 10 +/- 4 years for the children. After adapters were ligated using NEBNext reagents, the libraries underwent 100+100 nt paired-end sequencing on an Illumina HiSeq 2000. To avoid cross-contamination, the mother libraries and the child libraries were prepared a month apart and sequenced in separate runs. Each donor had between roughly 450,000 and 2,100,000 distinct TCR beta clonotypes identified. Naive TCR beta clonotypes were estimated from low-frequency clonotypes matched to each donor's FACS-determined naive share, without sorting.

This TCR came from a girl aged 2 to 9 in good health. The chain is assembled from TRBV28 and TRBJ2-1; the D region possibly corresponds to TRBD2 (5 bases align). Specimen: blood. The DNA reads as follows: TGTGCCAGCAGCCTAAGCGGCCGGATCTCCTACAATGAGCAGTTCTTC. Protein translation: CASSLSGRISYNEQFF.